The 7 T cell receptor beta chains below were found in one sample sequenced in a study of CD8+ T cells in alopecia areata. Extracted RNA was reverse transcribed into cDNA, the sequencing template. Assay: immunoSEQ multiplex PCR; the TCRdb copy retains only in-frame clones and omits some. Found here are 150,000 to 200,000 clones, 64% of them singletons; the top ten hold roughly 1.3%. Treatment meaning: oral pan-JAK inhibitor, 5-10 mg twice daily. The source material was CD4+ T cells sorted from blood, sampled at week 49, from a patient treated with tofacitinib. The receptors come from a human donor with alopecia areata.

This clone has only a few counts. The chain combines TRBV29-1 with TRBJ1-5, with 7 nucleotides matching TRBD1. The CDR3 covers 12 residues. Trimming cost V 5 bases and J 7 bases; bases outside gene matches: 5. Germline lookup yields CDR1 SQVTM and CDR2 ANQGSEA. The CDR3 DNA is TGCAGCGTTCAGGGGGAAGGACAGCCCCAGCATTTT. Translated, it gives CSVQGEGQPQHF.

This chain uses TRBV7-3 with TRBJ2-2; weak D call: TRBD1 (6 bases). V dropped 1 base and J dropped 1 base, with 10 bases sitting between them. The CDR3 is made up of 16 amino acids. Germline V lookup: CDR1 SGHTA, CDR2 FQGTGA. The CDR3 sequence: CASSLIGGVNTGELFF. The CDR3 region has the DNA TGTGCCAGCAGCTTAATAGGGGGAGTGAACACCGGGGAGCTGTTTTTT.

The V call is TRBV5-1, the J call TRBJ1-6; D gene uncertain. Germline CDR1 is SGHRS and CDR2 is YFSETQ. V lost 0 bases to trimming and J lost 5 bases, with 12 bases between them. There are 16 residues in the CDR3. The CDR3 DNA reads as TGCGCCAGCAGCTTGGGCGTGGGAACGGATAATTCACCCCTCCACTTT. As protein: CASSLGVGTDNSPLHF.

This clone was observed a few times. This chain links TRBV29-1 with TRBJ2-2; TRBD1 agrees at 7 bases. This CDR3 has 14 residues. Losses at the gene ends were 6 bases for V and 0 bases for J; bases not matched to a gene: 4. CDR1 SQVTM and CDR2 ANQGSEA come from the germline V gene. CDR3: CSVTGTANTGELFF. The CDR3, as DNA: TGCAGCGTGACCGGGACAGCGAACACCGGGGAGCTGTTTTTT.

The table lists this clone with a count of one. The chain links TRBV30 to TRBJ2-1; D gene ambiguous. The V gene lost 0 bases and the J gene lost 6 bases, with 9 bases spanning the gap. Germline CDR1 and CDR2: GTSNPN and SVGIG (reference sequence). CDR3 size: 13 residues. CDR3 nucleotide sequence: TGTGCCTGGAGTGTAACGTCAGGCAATGAGCAGTTCTTC. Encoded protein: CAWSVTSGNEQFF.

The genes are TRBV7-3 and TRBJ1-2; 8 bases agree with TRBD1. Germline-derived CDR1 and CDR2 are SGHTA and FQGTGA. The CDR3 has 13 amino acids. The V gene end was trimmed by 3 bases and the J gene end by 7 bases; junction bases not matched to a gene: 4. The CDR3, as DNA: TGTGCCAGCAGCTTGGACAGGGAAGGTGGCTACACCTTC. It encodes CASSLDREGGYTF.

The genes are TRBV29-1 and TRBJ2-1; 8 positions match TRBD2. Germline trimming cut 2 bases from V and 4 bases from J; bases unmatched to any gene: 1. The CDR3 sequence is 13 residues long. Looked up from germline, CDR1 is SQVTM and CDR2 is ANQGSEA. The chain's CDR3 is CSVESGGYNEQFF. DNA for the CDR3: TGCAGCGTTGAATCGGGGGGGTACAATGAGCAGTTCTTC.